This T cell receptor beta chain was recorded in a study of CD8 T cells in ankylosing spondylitis. Whole-study results and caveats: It was reported that disease-linked clones were significantly enriched in matched ankylosing spondylitis synovial fluid. The authors found the disease-linked clones to be CD8+ and relatively rare in peripheral blood. For ankylosing spondylitis blood, a TCR beta motif of eight or nine highly homologous variants appeared characteristic.

Points on this clonotype: What it recognizes is unknown.

TCRdb reanalysed the 5' RACE reads using MiXCR and keeps one entry per CDR3 protein. The sample yields about 700,000 distinct CDR3 sequences, 15% to 20% seen once. This sequence was found in a male donor with ankylosing spondylitis. Sequenced material: blood, either unsorted or a sorted T cell fraction (not recorded which).

The CDR3 loop is CASKRREGPGETQYF. In DNA form, the CDR3 reads TGTGCCAGCAAACGGCGGGAGGGCCCGGGGGAGACCCAGTACTTC. The genes are TRBV7-2 and TRBJ2-5, with 9 bases lining up with TRBD2. This CDR3 has 15 residues. Germline lookup yields CDR1 SGHTA and CDR2 FQGNSA. J lost 5 bases, V lost 7 bases, and 11 bases had no gene match.